The clone carrying this TCR beta chain is classed as medium-sized. TCRdb passed the RACE reads through MiXCR, listing each CDR3 protein once. The sample has some 77,000 distinct CDR3 sequences; 8.6% are singletons. The data are from a study of human T cells and chemical hapten exposure. The CDR3 is 15 residues long. V was clipped by 4 bases and J by 1 base, with 14 bases between them. Germline V gives CDR1 SGDLS, CDR2 YYNGEE. Indicated time point: healthy volunteer bleed at 6 weeks. RNA extraction used unfractionated whole blood as the source of total RNA. The J gene is TRBJ1-1, the V gene TRBV9; D gene unclear. Sample: whole blood. This clonotype was obtained from a female donor in good health. Some clones in this sample may be carry-over from other donors' samples. The CDR3 is CASSSTTGTNTEAFF. DNA for the CDR3: TGTGCCAGCAGCTCGACGACCGGAACGAACACTGAAGCTTTCTTT.